These T cell receptor beta chains were read from a single sample in a study of cytomegalovirus exposure and HLA in healthy donors. TCRdb keeps only in-frame clones here, not all; method: immunoSEQ multiplex PCR. The table includes about 95,000 clones, 82% detected once. Sequences were obtained from PBMCs. The receptors derive from a man aged 30 to 39 in good health and CMV-seropositive. Each CDR3 is given with its conserved first and last residue. The D gene is left open where the match is weak. Clone size is stated in some rows and not others, as once, few, many or a class when expanded.

V,J,size,D,DNA,CDR3
TRBV7-9,TRBJ2-3,-,TRBD2,TGTGCCAGCAGCCACCCTCTAGCGGGGAGATACACAGATACGCAGTATTTT,CASSHPLAGRYTDTQYF
TRBV6-5,TRBJ2-1,-,TRBD2,TGTGCCAGCAGTTACTCCAGCGGGAGGCCACGCGAGCAGTTCTTC,CASSYSSGRPREQFF
TRBV20-1,TRBJ2-4,-,-,TGCAGTGCTAACGGTAAAAACATTCAGTACTTC,CSANGKNIQYF
TRBV4-3,TRBJ2-1,-,TRBD1,TGCGCCAGCAGCCAAGTCGGACAGGGGCGGGGTGAGCAGTTCTTC,CASSQVGQGRGEQFF
TRBV5-3,TRBJ2-5,once,TRBD1,TGTGCCAGAAGCTTGTACCGGGACAGAGGTTTGAAGACCCAGTACTTC,CARSLYRDRGLKTQYF
TRBV10-3,TRBJ2-3,-,-,TGTGCCAGTGCAGGGAAGAGCACAGATACGCAGTATTTT,CASAGKSTDTQYF
TRBV7-2,TRBJ2-3,-,TRBD2,TGTGCCAGCAGCTTTAGCGGGAGCGGGCGCACAGATACGCAGTATTTT,CASSFSGSGRTDTQYF
TRBV30,TRBJ1-5,-,-,TGTGCCTGGAGTGTAGGAGGGCCGAATAATCAGCCCCAGCATTTT,CAWSVGGPNNQPQHF
TRBV7-6,TRBJ2-3,-,-,TGTGCCAGCAGCTTAGGCCCCTTCGGAGATACGCAGTATTTT,CASSLGPFGDTQYF
TRBV5-1,TRBJ2-1,-,-,TGCGCCAGCAGCTCACTAGCTACACCCAATGAGCAGTTCTTC,CASSSLATPNEQFF
TRBV10-2,TRBJ2-4,-,TRBD2,TGCGCCAGCAGCGACTTGTCTGTTGGGGGAGGGCCGGTCTTTGTCATTCAGTACTTC,CASSDLSVGGGPVFVIQYF
TRBV7-8,TRBJ2-7,once,-,TGTGCCAGCAGTCAGGTTGATAGGGAGCAGTACTTC,CASSQVDREQYF
TRBV6-5,TRBJ2-1,-,TRBD2,TGTGCCAGCAGTTCCTCTAGCGGGAGCTTGGATGAGCAGTTCTTC,CASSSSSGSLDEQFF
TRBV29-1,TRBJ2-3,-,TRBD2,TGCAGCGTTGAAGTAGCGGGAGCAGATACGCAGTATTTT,CSVEVAGADTQYF
TRBV27,TRBJ2-5,-,-,TGTGCCAGCAGTTCCACGGGACACAACCAAGAGACCCAGTACTTC,CASSSTGHNQETQYF
TRBV18,TRBJ1-4,-,-,TGTGCCAGCTCACCTCGGGCCGGAGCGGGGGCGGATGAAAAACTGTTTTTT,CASSPRAGAGADEKLFF